This TCR beta chain was found in a study of cytomegalovirus exposure and HLA in healthy donors (dated by TCRdb to about 2017). In terms of the full investigation: According to an earlier analysis of 587 of the donors, about 180 million T cells yielded 120 million or so unique TCR beta sequences and roughly 280 Gb of sequence data. An early release that covered roughly 600 HLA-typed donors contained about 290 gigabases of sequencing data and some 87 million unique TCR sequences. Among the roughly 400 genotyped donors, more than 70% belonged to the genetic ancestry cluster associated with self-reported Caucasian donors. The study aimed to test whether signatures of past pathogen exposure could be identified by cataloging public T cell receptors. Using immunosequencing, the study profiled T cell repertoires from some 670 subjects and related those repertoires to cytomegalovirus serostatus. Besides the first cohort of approximately 710 subjects, a separate validation cohort made up of around 120 different subjects was used. To predict cytomegalovirus infection status, the study brought together high-throughput TCR immunosequencing, statistical association of individual TCRs with disease status, and machine learning. To study patterns of TCR occurrence, a later analysis re-analyzed previously published TCR beta repertoires from several hundred donors and added high-resolution HLA genotyping. Rather than using new phenotypic data, the later analysis identified candidate immune exposures from TCR beta sequences and from how often those sequences occurred across donors. In an earlier analysis of 587 of the donors, high-throughput TCR beta sequencing was used to judge whether each TCR beta V gene segment behaved as functional or pseudogenic. Donor age, sex, ethnicity and CMV serostatus were collected together with the repertoire data. In a later genetic analysis, genome-wide SNP genotypes for about 55% of the roughly 700 donors were used, and that subset was treated as a discovery cohort. All discovery cohort repertoires had been generated on a single sequencing platform. HLA typing included class I and class II loci at four-digit resolution. Typing coverage varied by locus: 629-630 donors for A, B, C, DRB1 and DQB1; roughly 500 for DQA1; 600 to 610 for DPA1; fewer than 480 for DPB1. Several DR-DQ haplotypes were treated as single units for association and clustering because of strong linkage in the cohort. Across approximately 400 genotyped donors of the cohort, an average of about 240,000 unique TCR beta nucleotide sequences per donor were sequenced, and 15% to 20% of those sequences were non-productive.

The cohort was made up of 500 to 850 healthy bone marrow donors. At the time of sampling, all cohort members were nominally healthy, though unrecorded immune exposures were likely present. The donor tested CMV seropositive, placing the donor among the approximately 310 seropositive members of the cohort. Each donor provided a peripheral blood sample, and peripheral blood mononuclear cells were used for TCR beta sequencing. The Qiagen DNeasy Blood Extraction Kit was used to extract genomic DNA from the blood cell samples. Preparation of the library involved the immunoSEQ multiplex PCR assay. For the multiplex PCR, a mixture combining 60 forward primers for TCR Vbeta segments and 13 reverse primers for TCR Jbeta segments was used. Amplification of the CDR3 region of rearranged TCR beta genes was performed with a multiplex PCR assay on genomic DNA. On the Illumina HiSeq System, the amplified TCR beta libraries were sequenced as 87-base-pair reads. The study's own analysis went as follows. Across the 600 to 700 repertoires, a later analysis counted around 80 million unique TCR beta chains, roughly 11 million of which were shared by at least two donors. Raw reads were error-corrected and collapsed into unique sequences with a nearest-neighbor algorithm that merged closely related sequences to remove PCR and sequencing errors. To assign V, D and J gene segments, CDR3 sequences were aligned to IMGT reference sequences. Each retained sequence needed at least a six-nucleotide match to both a V gene segment and a J gene segment. A rearrangement was called productive if the CDR3 had no stop codons and remained in frame with V and J, and every other rearrangement was called non-productive. Following IMGT convention, CDR3 was defined as the stretch from the second conserved V-encoded cysteine to the conserved J-encoded phenylalanine. In an earlier analysis of roughly 580 of the donors, sequences lacking an unambiguous match to a single V gene segment were excluded. An earlier analysis of almost 600 of the donors classified V segments as functional when productive rearrangements were above 56.7% and as segregating when the standard deviation between donors was above 5%. A statistical classification framework was built to diagnose cytomegalovirus status from the catalog of TCR beta chain sequences. A later analysis assigned V and J genes by comparing TCR nucleotide sequences with IMGT/GENE-DB human TR gene sequences. In a later analysis, CDR3 sequences and most-parsimonious VDJ recombination scenarios were assigned using the TCRdist pipeline. In a later analysis, each TCR beta chain was defined by its CDR3 amino acid sequence together with its V-gene family, and reads without a unique V-gene family were excluded. In a later analysis, some 600 highly shared, low-generation-probability nucleotide sequences were removed to address suspected cross-contamination and a sequencing artifact. For each public chain, a later analysis derived a clonal expansion index from normalized ranks of inferred template counts within each repertoire. Generation probabilities in a later analysis came from a VDJ recombination model fitted to out-of-frame rearrangements, and those results were checked against IGoR. In a later analysis, TCR-TCR, TCR-HLA and TCR-CMV co-occurrence was scored with hypergeometric tests, and a repertoire-size bias correction was applied to TCR pairs. A later analysis estimated false discovery rates by permuting HLA or CMV assignments 20 times. A later analysis grouped co-occurring TCRs with DBSCAN, adding TCRdist sequence similarity when clustering within HLA-allele-positive subsets. Co-occurrence clustering excluded repertoires with fewer than 30,000 or more than 120,000 public chains, plus five with anomalous nucleotide sharing. The clones in this table, taken by TCRdb from immuneACCESS, are in-frame only. Not every clone is retained; where verified, under half of the shortfall comes from an unresolved V gene, and the cause of the rest is unknown. V and J calls and clone size are as listed in that table; D and trimming were resolved from the DNA. Recorded for this sample are 80,000 to 100,000 clones; about four fifths of them occurred a single time. The ten top clones hold roughly 3.8% of the sample.

There are 17 amino acids in the CDR3, from cysteine to phenylalanine inclusive. The kept DNA is CDR3 alone, 51 bases in frame from the first base. CDR1 and CDR2 are drawn from the germline V gene (reference sequence): MNHEY, SMNVEV. The junction shows trimming of 7 bases on V and 5 bases on J, plus 26 bases between the germline ends. Overall study results and their limits: Across donors, most TCR sequences were observed very rarely, whereas some public TCRs were present in many individuals. Compared with the roughly 700-donor mean, donors in an Asian-associated ancestry cluster had fewer N-insertions in productive TCRs, according to a later genetic analysis. This cohort had only TCR beta chains sequenced, and the lack of alpha or paired-chain data limited which features could be detected. According to a later analysis, most CMV-associated TCR beta chains appeared to be HLA-restricted, and the HLA associations seemed to be driven largely by CMV exposure. HLA typing was unavailable for some donors at each locus, so association tests used only the typed subset. Over 15 rarely observed V segments, including chromosome 9 orphons, were excluded from the earlier analysis of approximately 600 of the donors because counts were too low. It was suggested by the authors that the approach could potentially be generalized to other disease states and immunological phenotypes. A later genetic analysis associated a missense DCLRE1C variant with V-gene and J-gene trimming of TCR beta chains, and an independent cohort replicated the association. A later analysis reported that several top co-occurrence clusters appeared linked to parvovirus B19, influenza, CMV and Epstein-Barr virus. The classifier was reported to diagnose cytomegalovirus status with high specificity and sensitivity in both the original and validation cohorts. Three of the identified cytomegalovirus-associated TCR beta chains were confirmed in vitro to be specific for cytomegalovirus antigens. Strong co-occurrence of HLA alleles, especially DR and DQ, made assigning TCR associations to individual alleles difficult. In an earlier analysis of some 640 of the donors, most TCR beta V segments were observed in productive rearrangements about 90% or about 30% of the time, broadly matching IMGT annotations. In a later analysis, some 17,000 TCR beta sequences were associated with specific HLA alleles at a false discovery rate of 0.05. A further reported finding was that TCR beta sequences accurately predicted the HLA-A and HLA-B alleles for most subjects in the first cohort. Sequencing depth was assumed to be roughly uniform across donors in the presence/absence analyses, though that assumption may not hold. Linkage disequilibrium might explain the correlated functional status among segregating V segments, but an unknown experimental factor could not be ruled out. Some IMGT-functional V segments, including TRBV6-2 and TRBV6-3, could not be distinguished by the 87-base-pair reads and were therefore excluded. In a later analysis, HLA-associated TCR beta chains were found to be more clonally expanded and to have lower generation probabilities than equally common non-associated chains. The study gave a list of more than 150 TCR beta chains associated with cytomegalovirus. In a later analysis, the rate of TCR association differed among HLA loci, with DRB1 alleles having the most associated TCRs and HLA-C alleles having the fewest. A cluster of highly shared sequence variants was judged likely to be a technical artifact of the sequencing pipeline. The only immune exposure information available for the cohort was CMV serostatus.

A note on this clone: There is no known antigen for this receptor. No base-level quality is on record; no much larger clone is a single base apart.

Specimen: PBMCs. The receptor's source is a female donor in good health and CMV-seropositive. This receptor chain uses TRBV27 and TRBJ2-5; tentative D gene TRBD1, with 5 bases matching. Read as DNA, the sequence is TGTGCCAGCATTCCCTCAGTTGGGGCAGGCCCCGTCGAGACCCAGTACTTC. Its protein reads: CASIPSVGAGPVETQYF.